This T cell receptor (beta chain) was obtained from a study of human T cells and chemical hapten exposure. Regarding the study as a whole: Expanded TCRs created a significantly greater count of big CDR3 similarity clusters than controls did. There was no change with DPC sensitization in TCRs above 1 in 1000 frequency.

For this clonotype: Its antigen is not identified.

TCRdb fed the RACE reads into MiXCR, producing one record per CDR3 protein. The sample contains 35,000 to 40,000 distinct CDR3 sequences, about 12% of which appear only once. Time point: pre-sensitization, week 0. Regarding treatment: therapeutic diphenylcyclopropenone sensitization with weekly scalp DPC. Unfractionated whole blood was the source of the extracted total RNA. V lost 0 bases and J 5 bases, leaving 9 bases between the germline ends. This CDR3 is 13 amino acids long. Germline loops: CDR1 DFQATT, CDR2 SNEGSKA (reference sequence). This clonotype was sampled from a woman aged 40 to 50 with alopecia areata. Some clones in this sample may be carry-over from other donors' samples. The sample consisted of whole blood, taken in connection with sensitization to the hapten diphenylcyclopropenone (DPC). The chain has TRBV20-1 and TRBJ2-3; D is ambiguous. CDR3 nucleotides: TGCAGTGCTAGAGATACGGCAGTAGATACGCAGTATTTT. Its protein is CSARDTAVDTQYF.